This T cell receptor (beta chain) originates from a study of blood T cell repertoires in COVID-19. CDR1 and CDR2 (germline): SGHVS, FQNEAQ. The CDR3 length is 18 residues. Germline trimming cut 4 bases from V and 4 bases from J; bases unmatched to any gene: 16. Original processing notes: Amplified reference gene primers provided the basis for estimating nucleated cell counts. Assay used: immunoSEQ multiplex PCR; TCRdb lists only in-frame clones, some missing. The D gene and trimming were derived from the DNA, and the V and J assignments and clone size from that table. The table records about 250,000 clones, roughly 84% of them present only once.

This clonotype was obtained from a woman aged 35 to 49 with active or convalescent COVID-19. The chain is built from TRBV7-8 and TRBJ1-2; 9 positions match TRBD1. Source material: peripheral blood. Here the CDR3 DNA reads TGTGCCAGCAGCTCTAACGTCCCGGGACAGGGAATTATCTATGGCTACACCTTC. Residues: CASSSNVPGQGIIYGYTF.